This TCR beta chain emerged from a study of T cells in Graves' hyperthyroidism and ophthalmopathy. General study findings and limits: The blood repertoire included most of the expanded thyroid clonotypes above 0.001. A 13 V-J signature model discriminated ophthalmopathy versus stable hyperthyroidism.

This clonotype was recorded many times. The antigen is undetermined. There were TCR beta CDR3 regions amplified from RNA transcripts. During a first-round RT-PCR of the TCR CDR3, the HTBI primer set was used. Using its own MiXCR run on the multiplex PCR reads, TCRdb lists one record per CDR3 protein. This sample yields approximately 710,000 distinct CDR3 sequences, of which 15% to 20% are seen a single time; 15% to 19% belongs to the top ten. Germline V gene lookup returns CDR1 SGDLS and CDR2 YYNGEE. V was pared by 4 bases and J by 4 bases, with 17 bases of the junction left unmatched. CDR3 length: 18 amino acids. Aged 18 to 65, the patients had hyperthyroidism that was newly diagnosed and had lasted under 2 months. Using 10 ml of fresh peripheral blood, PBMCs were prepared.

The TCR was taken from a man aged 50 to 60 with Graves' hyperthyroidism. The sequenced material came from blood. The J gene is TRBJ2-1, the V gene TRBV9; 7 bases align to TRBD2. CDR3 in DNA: TGTGCCAGCAGCCCAAGTGCGAGTGCGGGAGTCTCTTACAATGAGCAGTTCTTC. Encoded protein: CASSPSASAGVSYNEQFF. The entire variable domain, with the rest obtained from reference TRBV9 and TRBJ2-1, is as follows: DSGVTQTPKHLITATGQRVTLRCSPRSGDLSVYWYQQSLDQGLQFLIQYYNGEERAKGNILERFSAQQFPDLHSELNLSSLELGDSALYFCASSPSASAGVSYNEQFFGPGTRLTVL.